The entry below gives a single T cell receptor (beta chain) sequence along with its context. Antigen: not known. The germline V and J ends were trimmed by 4 bases and 2 bases, with 9 bases remaining between them. Germline V gene lookup returns CDR1 DFQATT and CDR2 SNEGSKA (reference sequence). The CDR3 length is 12 residues. This sample was taken from a study of CD8+CD57+ T cells in acquired aplastic anemia. Those patients picked for sequencing had displayed CD8+CD57+ cell expansion on flow cytometry. Overall study findings and caveats: Patients versus controls showed no significant CD8+ Simpson's diversity difference.

The template used for profiling TCR beta VDJ and CDR3 was genomic DNA. TCRdb re-derived calls from the reads in MiXCR, one entry per CDR3 protein. The table has some 170,000 distinct CDR3 sequences, 63% seen once. The chain joins TRBV20-1 to TRBJ2-7; D not certain. Input material: sorted CD4+, CD8+, or CD8+CD57+ T cells (not recorded which) from PBMCs. This receptor was taken from a human donor with aplastic anemia. CDR3 sequence: CSAKRPTYEQYF. CDR3 coding DNA: TGCAGTGCTAAGCGACCGACCTACGAGCAGTACTTC.